A single sample gave rise to the 17 T cell receptor beta chains below, sequenced in a study of T cell repertoires in cytomegalovirus infection. One entry per CDR3 protein results from TCRdb running MiXCR on the reads. The sample yields roughly 860,000 distinct CDR3 sequences, roughly 33% seen once. Which antigens these TCRs recognize remains unknown. The material was cultured CD8+ T cells from PBMCs, obtained from culture after CMV antigen stimulation. The source is a human donor in good health (CMV status not recorded). Some clones in this sample may be carry-over from other donors' samples.

This clonotype was observed a handful of times. V and J are TRBV6-2 or TRBV6-3 and TRBJ2-7; D is possibly TRBD2 (5 bases). The CDR3 is 15 amino acids. Germline V gene sequence: CDR1 MNHEY, CDR2 SVGEGT. The V end lost 0 bases, the J end lost 6 bases, and 15 bases lay between the germline ends. The CDR3 spells CASSYSNIGLSEQYV. Written as DNA, the CDR3 is TGTGCCAGCAGTTACTCGAATATCGGACTTTCCGAGCAGTACGTC.

This clonotype has a count of ten or more. CDR3 in DNA: TGTGCCAGCAGTCCCGGACAGGGGGCCTATGGCTACACCTTC. Translating it yields CASSPGQGAYGYTF. The rearrangement links TRBV7-6 to TRBJ1-2, with 11 bases matching TRBD1. This CDR3 contains 14 residues. The ends lost 6 bases at V and 4 bases at J; junction bases unmatched: 4. The germline CDR1 and CDR2 sequences are SGHVS and FNYEAQ.

The chain couples TRBV5-4 to TRBJ2-5; D is perhaps TRBD1 or TRBD2 (5 bases each). CDR1 and CDR2 (germline): SGHNT, YYREEE (reference sequence). Trimming took 7 bases from V and 4 from J, leaving 11 bases between them. The CDR3 is 12 amino acids. The CDR3 spells CASSDGGETQYF. The CDR3 region has the DNA TGTGCCAGCTCGGATGGGGGAGAGACCCAGTACTTC.

V and J are TRBV4-1 and TRBJ2-7, with TRBD2 matching 7 bases. V dropped 0 bases and J dropped 1; count of bases not matched to a gene: 12. The CDR3 spans 18 residues. Germline V CDR1 and CDR2: MGHRA, YSYEKL. The CDR3 nucleotides read TGCGCCAGCAGCCAAGAACAGAACCGCGGGGGAATGTCCTACGAGCAGTACTTC. It codes for CASSQEQNRGGMSYEQYF.

The rearrangement links TRBV24-1 to TRBJ1-1, with 7 bases identical to TRBD1. CDR1 is KGHDR and CDR2 is SFDVKD in the germline V gene. Trimming at V came to 3 bases and at J to 6 bases, leaving 3 bases not matched to a gene. The CDR3 extends over 13 amino acids. The CDR3 DNA reads TGTGCCACCAGTGATAACAGGGGAGCTGAAGCTTTCTTT. This codes for CATSDNRGAEAFF.

This clonotype occurred a few times. This chain joins TRBV7-9 and TRBJ1-2; unclear D gene. CDR1 and CDR2 from the germline V gene are SEHNR and FQNEAQ (reference sequence). Trimming pared 6 bases from V and 7 bases from J, leaving 9 bases between. The CDR3 consists of 11 residues. The DNA for the CDR3 is TGTGCCAGCAGGACATACTTTGGCTACACCTTC. As protein: CASRTYFGYTF.

This clonotype was recorded many times. This chain uses TRBV7-2 with TRBJ1-5; D is possibly TRBD1 (5 bases). This CDR3 is built from 14 residues. Germline CDR1 and CDR2: SGHTA and FQGNSA. V was shortened by 2 bases and J by 2 bases, with 7 bases between the two germline ends. The CDR3 DNA is TGTGCCAGCAGCTTAATCAGGGGCAATCAGCCCCAGCATTTT. Residues: CASSLIRGNQPQHF.

The V and J genes are TRBV6-1 and TRBJ2-1, with 9 positions matching TRBD1. V lost 6 bases and J lost 0; bases outside the gene matches: 9. This CDR3 region has 17 residues. Germline assignment: CDR1 MNHNS and CDR2 SASEGT. CDR3 nucleotides: TGTGCCAGCAGCAGCCGGGACAGGGTTAGCTCCTACAATGAGCAGTTCTTC. Translated, it gives CASSSRDRVSSYNEQFF.

With respect to this clonotype: Its ends do not fully match the called genes, so a read error is possible. The gene calls are TRBV2 and TRBJ1-5, with D hard to call. In germline, CDR1 is SNHLY, CDR2 FYNNEI. CDR3 length: 15 amino acids. CDR3 in amino acids: CASTELAGLNQPQHF. The CDR3 nucleotides read TGTGCCAGCACTGAACTTGCTGGACTTAATCAGCCCCAGCATTTT.

The V and J genes are TRBV2 and TRBJ2-5; D is uncertain. The CDR3 is made up of 14 amino acids. Trimming pared 3 bases from V and 0 bases from J, leaving 8 bases between. Germline CDR1 and CDR2: SNHLY and FYNNEI. The CDR3 DNA reads TGTGCCAGCAGTGACAAAAAGTACCAAGAGACCCAGTACTTC. Protein: CASSDKKYQETQYF.

CDR3 nucleotide sequence: TGTGCCAGCAGCCTAAAGGGGACTATCTACGAGCAGTACTTC. Its protein is CASSLKGTIYEQYF. The chain is built from TRBV7-9 and TRBJ2-7; 7 bases are shared with TRBD2. J lost 3 bases, V lost 5 bases, and 7 bases had no gene match. Per the germline V gene, CDR1 is SEHNR and CDR2 is FQNEAQ (reference sequence). The CDR3 sequence is 14 residues long. The whole variable domain, remainder taken from reference TRBV7-9 and TRBJ2-7, is DTGVSQNPRHKITKRGQNVTFRCDPISEHNRLYWYRQTLGQGPEFLTYFQNEAQLEKSRLLSDRFSAERPKGSFSTLEIQRTEQGDSAMYLCASSLKGTIYEQYFGPGTRLTVT.

This clonotype was counted many times. The rearrangement links TRBV7-8 to TRBJ2-5, with 14 bases that match TRBD2. This CDR3 is built from 18 residues. Germline assignment: CDR1 SGHVS and CDR2 FQNEAQ. V lost 3 bases, J lost 1 base, and 7 bases stayed unmatched. The DNA for the CDR3 is TGTGCCAGCAGCTTTCCCGGGACTAGCGGGGGACTCCAAGAGACCCAGTACTTC. Encoded protein: CASSFPGTSGGLQETQYF.

The V and J genes are TRBV6-4 and TRBJ2-1, with D perhaps matching TRBD2 (5 bases). Germline-derived CDR1 and CDR2 are MRHNA and SNTAGT. This CDR3 contains 14 residues. V was clipped by 0 bases and J by 3 bases, with 6 bases between them. The CDR3 spells CASSDSTSYNEQFF. The CDR3 nucleotides read TGTGCCAGCAGTGACTCAACTAGCTACAATGAGCAGTTCTTC.

This clonotype was observed at least ten times. J is TRBJ1-3 and V is TRBV7-8, with D tentatively TRBD1 (5 bases). Looked up from germline, CDR1 is SGHVS and CDR2 is FQNEAQ. V lost 1 base, J lost 4 bases, and 8 bases lay in between. The CDR3 has 14 residues. CDR3 protein: CASSLGGGGNTIYF. CDR3 DNA sequence: TGTGCCAGCAGCTTAGGGGGGGGAGGAAACACCATATATTTT.

This chain links TRBV19 with TRBJ1-6; D is possibly TRBD1 (6 bases). V dropped 3 bases and J dropped 8 bases, with 14 bases sitting between them. The CDR3 length is 15 residues. CDR1 and CDR2 from the germline V gene are LNHDA and SQIVND (reference sequence). The CDR3 DNA reads as TGTGCCAGTAGTATCCCGGACAGCAAGTATTCACCCCTCCACTTT. It is translated as CASSIPDSKYSPLHF.

The chain joins TRBV7-9 to TRBJ2-5; D is uncertain. The CDR3 is 14 residues long. V was trimmed by 6 bases and J by 2 bases, leaving 13 bases between them. CDR1 is SEHNR and CDR2 is FQNEAQ in the germline V gene (reference sequence). CDR3 coding DNA: TGTGCCAGCAGGCCCGCTCAGACTCAAGAGACCCAGTACTTC. Translation gives CASRPAQTQETQYF.

This clonotype was seen a few times. The genes are TRBV7-9 and TRBJ1-5, with a possible D match to TRBD1 (6 bases). Germline CDR1 SEHNR, CDR2 FQNEAQ (reference sequence). The ends were cut back, 6 bases at V and 4 bases at J, with 13 bases in the middle. This CDR3 region has 14 residues. CDR3 protein: CASSHRDTNQPQHF. The CDR3, as DNA: TGTGCCAGCAGTCACCGGGACACTAATCAGCCCCAGCATTTT.